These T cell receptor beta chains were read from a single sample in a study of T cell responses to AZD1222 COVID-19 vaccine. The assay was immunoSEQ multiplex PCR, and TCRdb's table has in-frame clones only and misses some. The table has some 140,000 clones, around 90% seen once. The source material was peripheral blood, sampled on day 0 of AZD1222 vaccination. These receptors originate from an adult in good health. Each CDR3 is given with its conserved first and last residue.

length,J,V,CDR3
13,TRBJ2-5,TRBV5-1,CASSLGLQETQYF
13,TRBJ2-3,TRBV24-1,CATTGGDTDTQYF
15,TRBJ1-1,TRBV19,CASKPGQGVNTEAFF
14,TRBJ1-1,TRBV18,CASSPERMNTEAFF
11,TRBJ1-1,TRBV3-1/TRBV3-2,CASPKGTEAFF
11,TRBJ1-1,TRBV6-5,CASMPNTEAFF
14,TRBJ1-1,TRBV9,CASSTPGGYTEAFF
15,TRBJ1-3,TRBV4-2,CATADPTASGNTIYF
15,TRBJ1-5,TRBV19,CASSTGTGFNQPQHF
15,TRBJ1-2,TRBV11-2,CASSHRGGRSYGYTF
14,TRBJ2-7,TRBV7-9,CASSHSGYFYEQYF
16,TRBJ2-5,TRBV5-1,CASSSGGPALIETQYF
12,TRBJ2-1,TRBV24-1,CATSGGGDEQFF
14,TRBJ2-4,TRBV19,CASSLGLDPNIQYF
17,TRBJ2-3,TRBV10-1,CASSGRLGRDLTDTQYF
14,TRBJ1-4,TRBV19,CASSRGRSTEKLFF
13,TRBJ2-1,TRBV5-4,CASSRNRGNEQFF
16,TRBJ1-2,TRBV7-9,CASSFGGNGQGYGYTF
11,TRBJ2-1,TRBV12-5,CASRGINEQFF
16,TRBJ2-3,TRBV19,CASSIGWTGLRDTQYF
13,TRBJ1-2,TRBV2,CAKRERDSQGYTF
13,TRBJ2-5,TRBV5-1,CASSLGIRETQYF
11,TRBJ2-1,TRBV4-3,CASSLGSQQFF
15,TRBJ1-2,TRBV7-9,CASSWGQGKNYGYTF
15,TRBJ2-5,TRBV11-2,CASSLHGFSEETQYF
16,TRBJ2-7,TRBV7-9,CASSLVSGTRSKEQYF
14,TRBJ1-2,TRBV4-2,CASSQEVGDYGYTF
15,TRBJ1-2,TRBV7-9,CASSNDRGPAGGYTF
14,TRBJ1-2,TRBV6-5,CASMVGPFNYGYTF
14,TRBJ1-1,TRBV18,CASSPYRADTEAFF
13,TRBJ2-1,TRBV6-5,CASSLTSHAEQFF
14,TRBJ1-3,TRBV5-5,CASSLTGTTNTIYF